The next 3 T cell receptor beta chains were all read from a single sample in a study of CD8+ T cells in alopecia areata. Following extraction, RNA underwent reverse transcription to cDNA, which served as the sequencing template. Assay: immunoSEQ multiplex PCR; the TCRdb copy retains only in-frame clones and omits some. The sample contains 70,000 to 95,000 clones, roughly half of which appear only once. The sequencing sample was made of NKG2D-high CD8+ T cells sorted from blood. All receptors derive from a human donor with alopecia areata.

The chain combines TRBV27 with TRBJ1-5; D is perhaps TRBD1 (6 bases). V lost 4 bases to trimming and J lost 3 bases, with 7 bases between them. Germline CDR1 is MNHEY and CDR2 is SMNVEV (reference sequence). CDR3 size: 13 residues. As DNA, the CDR3 is TGTGCCAGCAGTTGGGGGCCCAATCAGCCCCAGCATTTT. It is translated as CASSWGPNQPQHF.

V is TRBV4-1 and J is TRBJ2-2; no firm D call. The CDR3 has 12 residues. Trimming left V 3 bases short and J 8 bases short, with 7 bases between. The germline gives CDR1 MGHRA, CDR2 YSYEKL. The CDR3 loop is CASSQGLGELFF. CDR3 nucleotides: TGCGCCAGCAGCCAGGGTCTTGGGGAGCTGTTTTTT.

This clone turned up a few times. J is TRBJ1-5 and V is TRBV27, with TRBD1 as a possible D gene (5 bases). Trimming took 0 bases from V and 6 from J, leaving 9 bases between them. CDR3 length: 14 residues. The germline V gene encodes CDR1 MNHEY and CDR2 SMNVEV (reference sequence). The CDR3 nucleotides read TGTGCCAGCAGTTTATCTGCCGGGGCTCAGCCCCAGCATTTT. This sequence encodes CASSLSAGAQPQHF.